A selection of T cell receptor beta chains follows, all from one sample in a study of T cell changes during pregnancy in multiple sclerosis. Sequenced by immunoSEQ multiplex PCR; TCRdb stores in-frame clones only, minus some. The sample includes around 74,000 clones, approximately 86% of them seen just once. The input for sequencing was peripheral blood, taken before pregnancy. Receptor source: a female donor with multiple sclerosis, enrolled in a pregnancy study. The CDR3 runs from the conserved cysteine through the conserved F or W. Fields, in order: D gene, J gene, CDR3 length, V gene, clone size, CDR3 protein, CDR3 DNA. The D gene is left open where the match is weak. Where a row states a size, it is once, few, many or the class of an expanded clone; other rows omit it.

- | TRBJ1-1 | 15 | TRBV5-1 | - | CASSLVGQRNTEAFF | TGCGCCAGCAGCTTGGTGGGGCAGAGGAACACTGAAGCTTTCTTT
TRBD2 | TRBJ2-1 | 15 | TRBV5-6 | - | CASSLGGAGVNEQFF | TGTGCCAGCAGCTTGGGTGGCGCGGGAGTTAATGAGCAGTTCTTC
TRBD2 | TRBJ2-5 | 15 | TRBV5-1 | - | CASSPGLAGVETQYF | TGCGCCAGCAGCCCAGGACTAGCGGGAGTAGAGACCCAGTACTTC
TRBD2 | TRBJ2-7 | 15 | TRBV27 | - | CASSPRASGGYEQYF | TGTGCCAGCAGCCCACGGGCCAGCGGGGGCTACGAGCAGTACTTC
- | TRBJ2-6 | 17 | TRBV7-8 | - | CASSLERGGWEANVLTF | TGTGCCAGCAGCTTAGAAAGGGGGGGTTGGGAGGCCAACGTCCTGACTTTC
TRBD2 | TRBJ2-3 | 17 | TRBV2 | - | CASSPPDSRLATDTQYF | TGTGCCAGCAGTCCCCCCGACTCCCGACTAGCGACAGATACGCAGTATTTT
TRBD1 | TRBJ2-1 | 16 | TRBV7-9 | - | CASSLAGTGVNNEQFF | TGTGCCAGCAGCTTAGCCGGGACAGGGGTGAACAATGAGCAGTTCTTC
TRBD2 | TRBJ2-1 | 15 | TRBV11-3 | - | CASSLRTSGYNEQFF | TGTGCCAGCAGCTTACGGACTAGCGGTTACAATGAGCAGTTCTTC
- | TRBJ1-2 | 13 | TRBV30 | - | CAWDGGGGYGYTF | TGTGCCTGGGACGGGGGGGGTGGCTATGGCTACACCTTC
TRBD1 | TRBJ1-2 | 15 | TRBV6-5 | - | CASRTTGGVFDGYTF | TGTGCCAGCAGGACAACAGGGGGCGTTTTCGATGGCTACACCTTC
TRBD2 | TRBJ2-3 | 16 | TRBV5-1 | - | CASSRTPAGEADTQYF | TGCGCCAGCAGCCGAACTCCAGCGGGAGAAGCAGATACGCAGTATTTT
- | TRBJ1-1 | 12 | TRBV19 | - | CASAGVYPEAFF | TGTGCCAGTGCAGGGGTTTATCCTGAAGCTTTCTTT
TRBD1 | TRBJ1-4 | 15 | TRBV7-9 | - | CASSYLGQGLEKLFF | TGTGCCAGCAGCTACCTAGGACAGGGACTGGAAAAACTGTTTTTT
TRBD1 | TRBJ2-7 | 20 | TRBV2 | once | CAGLNNPPQKRTGPTGEQYF | TGTGCCGGGCTTAATAACCCACCGCAAAAAAGGACAGGACCTACTGGCGAGCAGTACTTC
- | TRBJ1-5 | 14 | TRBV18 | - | CASSPRVTDQPQHF | TGTGCCAGCTCACCACGAGTTACAGATCAGCCCCAGCATTTT
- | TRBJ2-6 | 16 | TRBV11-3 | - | CASSLEGGSGANVLTF | TGTGCCAGCAGCTTAGAAGGGGGCTCTGGGGCCAACGTCCTGACTTTC
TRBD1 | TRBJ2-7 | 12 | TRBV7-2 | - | CASSLTGSEQYF | TGTGCCAGCAGCCTGACAGGGAGCGAGCAGTACTTC
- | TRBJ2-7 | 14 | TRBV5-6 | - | CASSLGPGDYEQYF | TGTGCCAGCAGCTTAGGGCCGGGGGACTACGAGCAGTACTTC
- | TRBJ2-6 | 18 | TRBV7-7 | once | CASSPHPDYDSGANVLTF | TGTGCCAGCAGCCCCCACCCAGACTATGACTCTGGGGCCAACGTCCTGACTTTC
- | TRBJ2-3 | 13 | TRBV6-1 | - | CASNPLSPDTQYF | TGTGCCAGCAACCCCCTCAGTCCCGATACGCAGTATTTT
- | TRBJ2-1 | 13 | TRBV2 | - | CAGGLGSYNEQFF | TGTGCCGGTGGACTCGGCTCCTACAATGAGCAGTTCTTC
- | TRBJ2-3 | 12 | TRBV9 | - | CASSSGVNTQYF | TGTGCCAGCAGCTCCGGGGTGAATACGCAGTATTTT
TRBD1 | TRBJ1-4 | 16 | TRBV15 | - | CATSRDAGTGGEKLFF | TGTGCCACCAGCAGAGACGCCGGGACAGGGGGTGAAAAACTGTTTTTT
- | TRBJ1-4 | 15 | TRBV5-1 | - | CASSLDISDNEKLFF | TGCGCCAGCAGCTTGGATATATCAGATAATGAAAAACTGTTTTTT
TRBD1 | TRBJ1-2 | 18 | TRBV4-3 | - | CASSQDLAWTGGGYGYTF | TGCGCCAGCAGCCAAGATTTGGCCTGGACAGGGGGGGGCTATGGCTACACCTTC
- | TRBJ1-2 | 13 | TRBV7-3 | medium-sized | CASSLNPGYGYTF | TGTGCCAGCAGCTTAAACCCAGGCTATGGCTACACCTTC
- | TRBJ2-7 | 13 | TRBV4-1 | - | CASSQEIRYEQYF | TGCGCCAGCAGCCAAGAGATTCGGTACGAGCAGTACTTC
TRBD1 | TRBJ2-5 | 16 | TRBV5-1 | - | CASSLEGTAYQETQYF | TGCGCCAGCAGCTTGGAAGGGACAGCCTACCAAGAGACCCAGTACTTC
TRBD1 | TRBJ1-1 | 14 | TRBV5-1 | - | CASSFRQGNTEAFF | TGCGCCAGCAGCTTCCGACAGGGGAACACTGAAGCTTTCTTT